The clone carrying this T cell receptor beta chain came up many times. Template material for amplifying TCR beta CDR3 regions consisted of RNA transcripts. RT-PCR in the first round (using the HTBI primer set) targeted the TCR CDR3. TCRdb re-derived calls from the multiplex PCR reads in MiXCR, one entry per CDR3 protein. This sample carries roughly 360,000 distinct CDR3 sequences, about 13% of them seen once, and the ten largest clones take around 21%. CDR3 length: 15 amino acids. Germline trimming cut 4 bases from V and 3 bases from J; bases unmatched to any gene: 7. Germline V lookup: CDR1 SGHNT, CDR2 YENEEA. Diagnoses used clinical symptoms, serum thyroxine and TRAb, thyroid ultrasound and orbital computed tomography. The sample originates from a study of T cells in Graves' hyperthyroidism and ophthalmopathy.

This receptor was identified in a man aged 25-45 years with Graves' hyperthyroidism that later progressed to Graves' ophthalmopathy. V and J are TRBV11-3 and TRBJ2-3, with 7 bases that match TRBD1. Material for sequencing was blood. The CDR3 nucleotides are TGTGCCAGCAGCTCCAGGGGGATTCGAACAGATACGCAGTATTTT. Translated: CASSSRGIRTDTQYF.